This T cell receptor (beta chain) was identified in a study of cytomegalovirus exposure and HLA in healthy donors. Trimming left V 6 bases short and J 8 bases short, with 8 bases between. Germline values: CDR1 ENHRY, CDR2 SYGVKD. This CDR3 has 11 residues. Notes on this clone: Its cognate antigen is unknown.

Overall study results and limits: A few V segments could not be told apart, such as TRBV6-2 and TRBV6-3, and were left out. A later analysis showed TCR association rates differing by HLA locus, peaking at DRB1 and lowest at HLA-C.

In the PCR, 60 Vbeta and 13 Jbeta primers were used. As handled by the study authors: Unique TCR beta chains totaled around 86 million in a later count, with around 10 million of them shared. Libraries were prepared by immunoSEQ multiplex PCR; TCRdb keeps only in-frame clonotypes and omits some of them. That table supplies the V and J calls and clone size; D and trimming were determined from the DNA. Of approximately 120,000 clones listed, more than 65% are singletons. The TCR originated in a woman between 55 and 75 years old in good health and CMV-seropositive. The sequencing input was PBMCs. The chain is built from TRBV10-3 and TRBJ1-3; no firm D call. CDR3 amino acids: CAIRRRDTIYF. In nucleotides, the CDR3 is TGTGCCATCAGACGGCGGGACACCATATATTTT.